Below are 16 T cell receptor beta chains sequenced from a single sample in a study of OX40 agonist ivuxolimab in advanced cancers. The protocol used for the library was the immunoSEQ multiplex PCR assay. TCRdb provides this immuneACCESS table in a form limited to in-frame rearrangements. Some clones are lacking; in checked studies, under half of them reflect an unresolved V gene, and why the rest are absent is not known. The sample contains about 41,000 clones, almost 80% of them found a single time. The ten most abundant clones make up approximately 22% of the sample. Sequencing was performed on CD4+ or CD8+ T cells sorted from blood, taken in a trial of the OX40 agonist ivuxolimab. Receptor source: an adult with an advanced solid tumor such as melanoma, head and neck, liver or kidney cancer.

The CDR3 DNA sequence: TGTGCCAGCAGTCCTGGAAGGGATGAAAAACTGTTTTTT. Residues: CASSPGRDEKLFF. The rearrangement joins TRBV28 to TRBJ1-4, with D unresolved. The V end lost 5 bases, the J end lost 6 bases, and 10 bases lay between the germline ends. Per germline, CDR1 MDHEN and CDR2 SYDVKM. CDR3 length: 13 amino acids.

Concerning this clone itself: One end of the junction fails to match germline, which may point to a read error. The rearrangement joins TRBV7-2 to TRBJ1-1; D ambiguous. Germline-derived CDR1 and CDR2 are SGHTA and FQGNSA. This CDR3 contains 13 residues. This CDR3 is CAGSIGLSTEAFF. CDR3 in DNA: TGTGCCGGCAGCATAGGGCTGAGCACTGAAGCTTTCTTT.

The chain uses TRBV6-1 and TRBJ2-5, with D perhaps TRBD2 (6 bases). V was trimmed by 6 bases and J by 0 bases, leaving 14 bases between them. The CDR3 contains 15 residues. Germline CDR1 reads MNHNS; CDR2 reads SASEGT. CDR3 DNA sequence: TGTGCCAGCAGCGTCAGCAGGGACTACCAAGAGACCCAGTACTTC. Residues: CASSVSRDYQETQYF.

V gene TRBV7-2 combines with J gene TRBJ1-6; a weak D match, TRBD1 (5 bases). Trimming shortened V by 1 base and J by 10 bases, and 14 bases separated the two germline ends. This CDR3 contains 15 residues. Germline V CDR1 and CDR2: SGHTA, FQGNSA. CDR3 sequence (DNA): TGTGCCAGCAGCTTAGATGGGGCCGGCCGGTCACCCCTCCACTTT. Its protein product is CASSLDGAGRSPLHF.

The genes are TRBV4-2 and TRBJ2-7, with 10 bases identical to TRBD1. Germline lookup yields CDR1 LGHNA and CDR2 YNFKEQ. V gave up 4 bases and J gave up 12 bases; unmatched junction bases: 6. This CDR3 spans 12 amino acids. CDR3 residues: CASSPGTGVLYF. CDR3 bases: TGTGCCAGCAGCCCCGGGACAGGGGTCTTGTACTTC.

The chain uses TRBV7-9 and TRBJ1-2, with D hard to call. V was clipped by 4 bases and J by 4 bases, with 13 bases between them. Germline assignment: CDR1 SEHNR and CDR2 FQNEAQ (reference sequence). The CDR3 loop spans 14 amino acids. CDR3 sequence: CASSSEAHSYGYTF. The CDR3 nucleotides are TGTGCCAGCAGCTCCGAAGCACATTCCTATGGCTACACCTTC.

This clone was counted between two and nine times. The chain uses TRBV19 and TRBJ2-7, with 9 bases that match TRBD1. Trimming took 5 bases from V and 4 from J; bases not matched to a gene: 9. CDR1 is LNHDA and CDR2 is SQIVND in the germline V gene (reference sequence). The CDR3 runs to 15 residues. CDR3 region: CASSSQGTGLYEQYF. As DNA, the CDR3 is TGTGCCAGTAGTTCCCAGGGGACAGGGCTTTACGAGCAGTACTTC.

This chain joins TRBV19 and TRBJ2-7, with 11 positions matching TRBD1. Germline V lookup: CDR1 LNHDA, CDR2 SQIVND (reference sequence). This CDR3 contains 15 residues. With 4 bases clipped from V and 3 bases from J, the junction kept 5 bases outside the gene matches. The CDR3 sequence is CASSTQGQGDYEQYF. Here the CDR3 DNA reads TGTGCCAGTAGTACCCAGGGACAGGGGGACTACGAGCAGTACTTC.

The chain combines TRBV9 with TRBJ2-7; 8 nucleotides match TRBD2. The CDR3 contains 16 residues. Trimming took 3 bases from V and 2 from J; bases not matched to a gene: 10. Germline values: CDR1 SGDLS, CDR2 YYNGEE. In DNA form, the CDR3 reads TGTGCCAGCAGCGACTCCAGCGGGGGCGCAACCTACGAGCAGTACTTC. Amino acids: CASSDSSGGATYEQYF.

In DNA form, the CDR3 reads TGTGCCTGGAGTGTAGGGGCTAGCGGGAGTCGGGGCGAGCAGTACTTC. It translates to CAWSVGASGSRGEQYF. The chain carries TRBV30 and TRBJ2-7; 10 bases line up with TRBD2. Trimming removed 0 bases from V and 6 bases from J; junction bases left unmatched: 11. The CDR3 contains 16 residues. Germline V CDR1 and CDR2: GTSNPN, SVGIG (reference sequence).

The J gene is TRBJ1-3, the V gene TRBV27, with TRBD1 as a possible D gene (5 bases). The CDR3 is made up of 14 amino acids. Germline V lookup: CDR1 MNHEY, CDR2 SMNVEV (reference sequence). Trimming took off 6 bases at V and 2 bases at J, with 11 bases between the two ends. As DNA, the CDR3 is TGTGCCAGCAGGCCTGTGGGGGCTGGAAACACCATATATTTT. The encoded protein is CASRPVGAGNTIYF.

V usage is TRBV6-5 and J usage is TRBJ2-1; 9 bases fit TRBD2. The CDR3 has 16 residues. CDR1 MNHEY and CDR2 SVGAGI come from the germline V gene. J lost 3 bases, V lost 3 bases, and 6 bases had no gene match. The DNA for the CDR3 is TGTGCCAGCAGTTATCTAAGCGGGGGGAACTACAATGAGCAGTTCTTC. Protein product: CASSYLSGGNYNEQFF.

Written as DNA, the CDR3 is TGTGCCAGCATCGGGCAAGAGACCCAGTACTTC. Translated: CASIGQETQYF. The J gene is TRBJ2-5, the V gene TRBV27; D is uncertain. The CDR3 is 11 amino acids. CDR1 and CDR2 from the germline V gene are MNHEY and SMNVEV (reference sequence). V was pared by 7 bases and J by 2 bases, with 5 bases between.

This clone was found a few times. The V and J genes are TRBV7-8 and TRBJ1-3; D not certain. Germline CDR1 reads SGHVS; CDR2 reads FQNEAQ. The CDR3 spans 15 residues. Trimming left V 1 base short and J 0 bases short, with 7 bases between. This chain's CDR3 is CASSLGVASGNTIYF. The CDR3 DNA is TGTGCCAGCAGCTTAGGGGTCGCCTCTGGAAACACCATATATTTT.

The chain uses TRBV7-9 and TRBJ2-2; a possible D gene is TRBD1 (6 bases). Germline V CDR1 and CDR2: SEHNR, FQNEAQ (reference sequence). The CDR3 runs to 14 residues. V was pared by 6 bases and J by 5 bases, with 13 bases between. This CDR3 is CASSRNRETGELFF. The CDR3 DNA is TGTGCCAGCAGTCGGAACAGGGAAACCGGGGAGCTGTTTTTT.

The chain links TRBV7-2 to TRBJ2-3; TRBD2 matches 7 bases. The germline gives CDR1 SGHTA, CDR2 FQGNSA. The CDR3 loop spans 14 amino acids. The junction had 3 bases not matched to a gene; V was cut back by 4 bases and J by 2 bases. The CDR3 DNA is TGTGCCAGCAGCTCGGGAGGCCTCACAGATACGCAGTATTTT. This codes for CASSSGGLTDTQYF. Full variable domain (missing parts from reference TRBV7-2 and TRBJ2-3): GAGVSQSPSNKVTEKGKDVELRCDPISGHTALYWYRQSLGQGLEFLIYFQGNSAPDKSGLPSDRFSAERTGGSVSTLTIQRTQQEDSAVYLCASSSGGLTDTQYFGPGTRLTVL.